The rows below give T cell receptor beta chains drawn from one sample of a study of beta chain features in type 1 diabetes. Profiled with immunoSEQ multiplex PCR; TCRdb holds only in-frame clones, not every one. The table shows around 170,000 clones, with roughly 9.1% occurring only once. The sequencing input was central memory CD4+ T cells from blood. These receptors came from a woman younger than 30 in good health. Both conserved end residues are trimmed from each CDR3. Fields, in order: clone size, J gene, V gene, CDR3 protein. Clone size appears in some rows only: once, few, many, or a class for an expanded clone.

-	TRBJ1-6	TRBV27	ASTNRGLSPLH
-	TRBJ1-5	TRBV5-6	ASSSWAGGFEPQH
few	TRBJ1-2	TRBV9	ASSPHLGARDGYT
-	TRBJ2-5	TRBV7-2	ASSLVGSGEQETQY
few	TRBJ2-5	TRBV10-3	AISGEQQETQY
few	TRBJ2-7	TRBV7-3	ASSLNPRGEQY
few	TRBJ1-6	TRBV5-1	ASSPGAPLH
-	TRBJ2-4	TRBV19	ASSVAGAKNIQY
few	TRBJ2-3	TRBV19	ASSRSGPLADTQY
few	TRBJ2-5	TRBV25-1	ASSESSGVQETQY
-	TRBJ1-1	TRBV14	ASTQGQNTEAF
-	TRBJ2-3	TRBV9	ASSPLGRGASTDTQY
-	TRBJ1-3	TRBV2	ASLARGGNTIY
few	TRBJ2-3	TRBV7-2	ASSFSGGSTDTQY
few	TRBJ1-3	TRBV2	ASSERQGSGNTIY
-	TRBJ2-7	TRBV30	AWSGQGPPYEQY
-	TRBJ2-2	TRBV5-1	ASSLEQGADTGELF
many	TRBJ2-3	TRBV27	ASSLWDSQGVQY
-	TRBJ1-1	TRBV15	ATSSGLTGGLEAF
-	TRBJ1-2	TRBV7-2	ASSQRSTNYGYT
-	TRBJ1-2	TRBV5-1	ASSARTGFGGGYT
once	TRBJ1-1	TRBV18	ASSLTGGTEAF
few	TRBJ2-2	TRBV30	AWAQGINGELF
few	TRBJ2-7	TRBV7-6	ASSLGQQREQY
few	TRBJ2-5	TRBV5-1	ASSTTGGQETQY
few	TRBJ1-2	TRBV15	ATSRDGEGYT
-	TRBJ2-3	TRBV15	ATSSYSGVGTDTQY
few	TRBJ1-2	TRBV9	ASSPARGHGYT
-	TRBJ2-2	TRBV10-3	AINAGGGTGELF
-	TRBJ1-5	TRBV6-1	ASKRGQELNQPQH
many	TRBJ2-3	TRBV5-4	ASSMQGTDTQY
-	TRBJ2-3	TRBV6-1	ASSNRQGADTQY
few	TRBJ1-1	TRBV7-6	ASSPSGRELNTEAF
few	TRBJ2-5	TRBV5-4	ASSLSGRGQETQY
-	TRBJ2-3	TRBV6-6	ASRGPAADTQY
few	TRBJ1-6	TRBV7-2	ASSLHARGQGWLH
few	TRBJ2-5	TRBV2	ASSPSGGAKETQY
few	TRBJ1-4	TRBV10-3	ATKKEDEKLF
-	TRBJ1-2	TRBV7-8	ASSLVGQGDGYT
-	TRBJ2-1	TRBV10-3	ATHGGSSYNEQF
many	TRBJ2-7	TRBV18	ASSRSPIAGADEQY
-	TRBJ2-1	TRBV6-5	ASSSPGSSYNEQF
-	TRBJ1-5	TRBV1	TSRLGQGARDLDQPQH
few	TRBJ2-3	TRBV7-9	ASSLDGADTQY
few	TRBJ1-6	TRBV29-1	SVGRDRNSPLH
many	TRBJ2-1	TRBV14	ASSRGTIPGNEQF
few	TRBJ2-7	TRBV9	ATSPGTGTYEQY
few	TRBJ2-7	TRBV11-1	ASSLPDLAEQY
few	TRBJ1-3	TRBV18	ASSPPGQNGNTIY
few	TRBJ2-2	TRBV9	ASSGGGANTGELF
-	TRBJ2-7	TRBV27	ASSISGQDYYEQY
few	TRBJ2-7	TRBV4-2	ASSQEWNRGYEQY
-	TRBJ1-2	TRBV6-1	ASSVDRGVGGYT
-	TRBJ2-7	TRBV11-2	ASSFFPGHSYEQY
few	TRBJ1-1	TRBV5-1	ASSLDGQGNTEAF
few	TRBJ2-3	TRBV4-1	ASSQGRGGGASTDTQY
few	TRBJ2-3	TRBV5-4	ASSLGSGSSTDTQY
few	TRBJ1-1	TRBV29-1	SVIGTANTEAF
-	TRBJ1-1	TRBV30	AWSVGQGKTF